The clone carrying this TCR beta chain has just a few counts. Its antigen is unidentified. The data belong to a study of T-cell memory formation after mild COVID-19. About the research overall: Clustering of TCRs was largely donor specific. Findings and limits, study-wide: Cross-reactive memory appears to have joined, as suggested by some responding clones showing up in pre-infection memory. CD4+ contracting clones were found mainly in CM and EM, and CD8+ ones in EMRA.

TCRalpha and TCRbeta libraries used 5'RACE with constant-segment primers and UMIs. TCRdb recomputed calls from the 5' RACE reads with MiXCR, one row per CDR3 protein. The repertoire holds under 600,000 distinct CDR3 sequences, with about a fifth as singletons. Sequenced input: PBMCs or a T cell subset sorted from them (not recorded which). The receptor was isolated from an adult woman who had mild COVID-19 (a few samples of this study predate the infection). Cell type and time point are not known.

CDR3 in amino acids: CASSVLAGSGLRSGELFF. The CDR3 bases are TGTGCCAGCAGTGTACTAGCGGGATCGGGATTGAGGTCCGGGGAGCTGTTTTTT. The chain is built from TRBV12-3 or TRBV12-4 and TRBJ2-2, with 10 bases matching TRBD2. The V segment lost 5 bases and the J segment 6 bases; nucleotides outside the gene matches: 15. The CDR3 runs to 18 residues.